The present T cell receptor (beta chain) was sequenced within a study of beta chain features in type 1 diabetes. General study points: For type 1 diabetes patients, VDJ junctions showed fewer insertions and more deletions. Moderate but significant shortening of TCRB CDR3s was recorded in all four CD4+ subsets from Type 1 diabetes patients.

This clone appeared a few times. The antigen is not known. Investigators reverse transcribed all isolated RNA, so they sequenced expressed TCRB transcripts. Only in-frame clones appear in the TCRdb table, and some are missing; sequencing was by immunoSEQ multiplex PCR. The sample has 300,000 to 350,000 clones, about 14% seen once; the top ten hold over 0.014%. Germline V gene sequence: CDR1 GTSNPN, CDR2 SVGIG (reference sequence). V was clipped by 4 bases and J by 5 bases, with 14 bases between them. CDR3 length: 13 residues. One heparinised blood draw, averaging roughly 110 mL, came from each donor. Naive, central memory, regulatory and stem cell-like memory cells within the CD4+ compartment were sorted using CD45RO/CCR7/CD25/CD127/CD95/CD27.

The sample taken for sequencing was naive CD4+ T cells from blood. The clonotype was recovered from a woman younger than 35 with type 1 diabetes. The chain uses TRBV30 and TRBJ1-1, with D possibly being TRBD1 (6 bases). This CDR3 reads CAWTDRRGTEAFF. DNA of the CDR3: TGTGCCTGGACCGACAGGAGAGGGACTGAAGCTTTCTTT.